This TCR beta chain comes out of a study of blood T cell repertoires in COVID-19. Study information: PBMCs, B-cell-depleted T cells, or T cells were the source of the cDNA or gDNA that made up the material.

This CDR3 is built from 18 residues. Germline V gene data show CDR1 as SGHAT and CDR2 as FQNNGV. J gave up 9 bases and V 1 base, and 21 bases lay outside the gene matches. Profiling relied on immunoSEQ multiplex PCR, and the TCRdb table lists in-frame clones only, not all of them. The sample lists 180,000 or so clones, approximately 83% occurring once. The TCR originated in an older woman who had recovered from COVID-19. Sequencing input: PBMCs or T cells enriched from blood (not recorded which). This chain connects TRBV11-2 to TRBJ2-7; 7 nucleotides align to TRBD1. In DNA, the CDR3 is TGTGCCAGCAGCTTAGGATTGTTTAGGGGGCTCCCCAAGGTTGGGCAGTACTTC. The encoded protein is CASSLGLFRGLPKVGQYF.